This TCR beta chain derives from a study of OX40 agonist ivuxolimab in advanced cancers. Repertoires were generated with immunoSEQ multiplex PCR, while TCRdb's copy carries only in-frame clones and drops some. Altogether about 69,000 clones are present, 90% being singletons, with the ten largest covering 10%. The CDR3 contains 14 residues. Trimming took off 2 bases at V and 1 base at J, with 9 bases between the two ends. Germline V gene sequence: CDR1 SGHDT, CDR2 YYEEEE. This TCR was recovered from an adult with an advanced solid tumor such as melanoma, head and neck, liver or kidney cancer. The material was CD4+ or CD8+ T cells sorted from blood, obtained in a trial of the OX40 agonist ivuxolimab. V is TRBV5-6 and J is TRBJ2-5, with no clear D. CDR3 residues: CASSLKGFQETQYF. DNA of the CDR3: TGTGCCAGCAGCTTAAAGGGATTCCAAGAGACCCAGTACTTC.